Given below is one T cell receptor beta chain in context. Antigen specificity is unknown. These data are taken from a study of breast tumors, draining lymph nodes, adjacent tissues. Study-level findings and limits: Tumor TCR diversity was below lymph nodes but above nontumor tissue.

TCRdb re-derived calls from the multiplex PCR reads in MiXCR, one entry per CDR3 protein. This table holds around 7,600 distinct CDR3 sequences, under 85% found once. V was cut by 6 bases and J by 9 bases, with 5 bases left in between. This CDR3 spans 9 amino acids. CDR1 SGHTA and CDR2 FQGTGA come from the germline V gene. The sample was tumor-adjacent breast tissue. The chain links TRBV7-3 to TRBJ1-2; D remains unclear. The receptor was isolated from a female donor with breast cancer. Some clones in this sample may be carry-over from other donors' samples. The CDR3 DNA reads TGTGCCAGCAGTGCTCGCTACACCTTC. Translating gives CASSARYTF.